This TCR beta chain was found in a study of CD8+ T cells in alopecia areata (dated by TCRdb to the late 2010s). About the study as a whole: The treated patients took part in an open-label pilot trial in which moderate-to-severe alopecia areata was treated with oral tofacitinib at 5 to 10 mg twice daily. Tofacitinib was given for 6 to 18 months, followed by 6 months of follow-up off drug to assess delayed response and recurrence. Disease severity in treated patients was measured with the SALT score, which quantifies the percentage of affected scalp surface area. The study used high-throughput TCRbeta sequencing to examine T cell clonal expansion in alopecia areata, in both the C3H/HeJ mouse model and human patients. In humans, TCRbeta sequencing was performed on scalp tissue and on sorted CD4+ and CD8+ peripheral blood T cells from healthy controls and from patients with patchy or totalis/universalis alopecia areata. Patients on tofacitinib were biopsied at baseline and after 4 and 24 weeks of treatment, and several of the patients also had a later scalp biopsy. Scalp clonality was compared among normal scalp (n=4), patchy alopecia areata scalp (n=8), and alopecia totalis/universalis scalp (n=8). RNA was obtained with the PAXgene miRNA kit for fixed scalp, the miRNeasy kit for PBMCs, and the RNeasy kit for mouse skin. TCRbeta CDR3 regions were amplified by immunoSEQ multiplex PCR with 35 Vbeta forward and 13 Jbeta reverse primers. The research as a whole found: During tofacitinib treatment, many expanded lesional clones remained in scalp and blood, and this persistence may partly explain relapse after treatment is stopped. Resident alphabeta T cells in normal human skin are also sequenced, complicating scalp TCR repertoire analysis, unlike mouse skin dominated by gammadelta T cells. Tofacitinib significantly decreased scalp clonality and the number of expanded CD8+ clones among the top 100 scalp clones. Compared with mice, TCR sequences shared between patients were less clear, possibly partly because of HLA diversity across the patient population. Because the treated cohort was small and had just a single nonresponder, larger studies are needed to establish links between baseline CD8+ expansion and response. Lesional scalp, especially in alopecia totalis/universalis, showed higher clonality and more expanded CD8+ clones than normal scalp, suggesting antigenic drive.

As to this clone: Its antigen is currently not known. At one of its ends the junction is not consistent with the germline gene, which may arise from a read error.

Interpreted using the paper, the time point label stands for: roughly 24 weeks on oral tofacitinib. Explained via the paper, the treatment or condition label denotes: oral pan-JAK inhibitor, 5-10 mg twice daily. Lesional scalp punch biopsies and peripheral blood were collected from alopecia areata patients. PBMCs were isolated by density centrifugation and stained for CD3, CD4 and CD8, after which CD4+ and CD8+ T cells were sorted on a FACSAria. Libraries were made using the immunoSEQ multiplex PCR assay. For TCR sequencing, RNA was extracted from every sample and reverse transcribed into cDNA to serve as template. SuperScript III was used for first-strand cDNA synthesis, primed with a 2:1 mix of oligo-dT and random hexamers. Amplification bias was assessed with a synthetic immune receptor repertoire, and residual bias was removed computationally. From the authors' description of their analysis: After raw reads were preprocessed to remove errors, the CDR3 was defined following IMGT conventions as running from the conserved cysteine to phenylalanine. Clonality was calculated as 1 minus Shannon entropy normalized by log2 of the number of productive unique TCRs. Scalp TCRbeta sequences were cross-referenced with sorted blood CD4 and CD8 repertoires so that the CD4 or CD8 identity of scalp clones could be inferred. TCRdb stores this immuneACCESS table with in-frame sequences only. Part of the clones is absent; in the studies checked, under half of the shortfall reflects unresolved V genes, and no reason is known for the rest. V, J and clone size are those of that table, while D and trimming were read from the DNA. In all, the sample holds 170,000 or so clones, and around three fifths of those were seen once. The ten largest clones capture roughly 12% of the sample.

The CDR3 runs 14 residues from the cysteine to the phenylalanine. The CDR3 DNA has 42 bases and is translated from base 1. CDR1 is given as LNHNV and CDR2 as YYDKDF, both from the germline V gene (reference sequence). The sequences come from CD8+ T cells sorted from blood, collected at week 24, from a patient treated with tofacitinib. The V and J genes are TRBV15 and TRBJ2-7; 7 central bases correspond to TRBD1. This TCR was sampled from a human donor with alopecia areata. The DNA sequence is as follows: TGTGCCACCAGCCGAGAGACAGGGCCCTACGAGCAGTACTTC. Translated, this gives CATSRETGPYEQYF.